This T cell receptor beta chain derives from a study of cytomegalovirus exposure and HLA in healthy donors. General study points: The tendency of first-cohort TCR clusters to co-occur in the 90 to 150 validation repertoires emerged from a later analysis. The study designated 150 or so TCR beta chains cytomegalovirus-associated. The classifier reportedly diagnosed cytomegalovirus status with high specificity and sensitivity.

The CDR3 consists of 15 residues. The germline V gene has CDR1 MNHEY and CDR2 SMNVEV (reference sequence). V was shortened by 6 bases and J by 8 bases, with 20 bases between the two germline ends. Libraries were prepared by immunoSEQ multiplex PCR; TCRdb keeps only in-frame clonotypes and omits some of them. The table lists about 250,000 clones, over 75% of them singletons. The approximately 120-subject validation cohort, separate from the 666-subject first cohort, included the donors. With regard to this clone: Its cognate antigen is unknown.

The specimen sequenced was PBMCs. The receptor was isolated from a man younger than 35 in good health and CMV-seropositive. J is TRBJ2-1 and V is TRBV27, with D possibly matching TRBD2 (7 bases). The CDR3 region has the DNA TGTGCCAGCAGACCGGTTAGGGGGGGGAAGGATGAGCAGTTCTTC. Translation gives CASRPVRGGKDEQFF.